Presented here are 3 T cell receptor beta chains from one specimen sequenced in a study of blood T cell repertoires in COVID-19. The repertoire was sequenced with immunoSEQ multiplex PCR; TCRdb's copy has only in-frame clones and lacks some. Of some 250,000 clones in the sample, approximately 85% are singletons; the top ten hold 1.5% to 2%. Sequencing was performed on PBMCs or T cells enriched from blood (not recorded which). The source of these receptors is a woman between 50 and 59 years old who had recovered from COVID-19.

The chain employs TRBV19 and TRBJ1-2, with 8 nucleotides matching TRBD1. Germline assignment: CDR1 LNHDA and CDR2 SQIVND (reference sequence). The CDR3 contains 15 residues. Germline trimming cut 3 bases from V and 5 bases from J; bases unmatched to any gene: 8. This chain's CDR3 is CASSIATGVEYGYTF. CDR3 DNA: TGTGCCAGTAGTATCGCGACAGGGGTAGAATATGGCTACACCTTC.

This chain connects TRBV11-2 to TRBJ2-1; 9 bases map to TRBD2. This CDR3 has 18 amino acids. V lost 0 bases, J lost 1 base, and 7 bases stayed unmatched. Germline V CDR1 and CDR2: SGHAT, FQNNGV. The CDR3 nucleotides are TGTGCCAGCAGCTTAGATCGGGGCGGGAGGGGATCCTACAATGAGCAGTTCTTC. It yields the protein CASSLDRGGRGSYNEQFF.

The CDR3 loop reads CASSPFQGGMRTEAFF. For the CDR3, the DNA is TGTGCCAGCTCACCATTCCAGGGGGGAATGAGGACTGAAGCTTTCTTT. This chain uses TRBV18 with TRBJ1-1; 7 bases match TRBD1. Per the germline V gene, CDR1 is KGHSH and CDR2 is LQKENI. This CDR3 has 16 residues. Trimming took 2 bases from V and 5 from J; bases not matched to a gene: 11.